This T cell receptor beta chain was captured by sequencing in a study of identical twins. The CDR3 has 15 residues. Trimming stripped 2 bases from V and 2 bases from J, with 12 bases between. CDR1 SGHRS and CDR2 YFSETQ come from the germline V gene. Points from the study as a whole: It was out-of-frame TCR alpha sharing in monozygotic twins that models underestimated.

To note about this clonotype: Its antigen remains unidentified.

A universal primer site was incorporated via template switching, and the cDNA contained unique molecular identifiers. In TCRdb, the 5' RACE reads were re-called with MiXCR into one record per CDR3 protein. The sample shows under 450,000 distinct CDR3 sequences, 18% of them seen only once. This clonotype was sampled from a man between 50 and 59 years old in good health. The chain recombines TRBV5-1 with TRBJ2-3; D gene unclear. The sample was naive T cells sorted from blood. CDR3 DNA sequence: TGCGCCAGCAGCTTCCTAGGTGAAAACACAGATACGCAGTATTTT. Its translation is CASSFLGENTDTQYF.